This T cell receptor beta chain came from a study of lymphopenia after photon versus proton radiotherapy. Per germline, CDR1 SEHNR and CDR2 FQNEAQ (reference sequence). CDR3 length equals 14 residues. Trimming left V 5 bases short and J 2 bases short, with 13 bases between. The data were produced by immunoSEQ multiplex PCR, yet TCRdb's version contains in-frame clones alone and is incomplete. The repertoire holds tens of thousands of clones, with around four fifths as singletons. The TCR comes from a man aged 60-69 years with pancreatic cancer. The gene calls are TRBV7-9 and TRBJ2-7; tentatively, D is TRBD1 (6 bases). The sequenced sample was peripheral blood, obtained from a patient treated with proton-based radiotherapy. DNA of the CDR3: TGTGCCAGCAGCCCAACGGGACAAACCTACGAGCAGTACTTC. This codes for CASSPTGQTYEQYF.